One sample yielded the 6 T cell receptor beta chains listed below, sequenced in a study of CXCR3-negative and CXCR3-positive naive CD8 T cells. All TRB cDNA libraries came from 5' RACE performed with UMI labels. TCRdb re-called the 5' RACE reads, yielding one record per CDR3 amino acid sequence without DNA. The sample table includes more than 50,000 distinct CDR3 sequences. Material for sequencing was naive CXCR3- CD8+ T cells from blood. Noted subset: CD45RO-CCR7+CD27+CD95- naive CD8+ T cells lacking CXCR3 (TNR3-). The receptors derive from a human donor in good health. Some clones in this sample may be carry-over from other donors' samples.

The genes are TRBV4-3 and TRBJ1-1; TCRdb reports TRBD1, a call that lacks DNA to check it against. CDR1 is LGHNA, CDR2 YSLEER, per germline. The CDR3 has 17 amino acids. The CDR3 sequence: CASSQDNWGSGGIEAFF.

The chain employs TRBV12-3 or TRBV12-4 and TRBJ2-2. This CDR3 region has 14 residues. CDR3 loop: CASSLQTGIGELFF.

The rearrangement joins TRBV21-1 to TRBJ2-7; without DNA, the TCRdb call of TRBD1 cannot be checked. TRBV21-1 is a pseudogene segment. CDR3 length equals 15 residues. CDR3 sequence: CASSTRARTSYEQYF.

The CDR3 loop is CASSPIPADTQYF. V gene TRBV2 combines with J gene TRBJ2-3. Germline V gene sequence: CDR1 SNHLY, CDR2 FYNNEI. The CDR3 runs to 13 residues.

This chain uses TRBV7-9 with TRBJ2-2; TCRdb's D gene call, TRBD2, goes unchecked for lack of DNA. The CDR3 covers 16 residues. The germline CDR1 and CDR2 sequences are SEHNR and FQNEAQ (reference sequence). This CDR3 reads CASSLVPSRNTGELFF.

This chain joins TRBV6-4 and TRBJ1-2. Germline lookup yields CDR1 MRHNA and CDR2 SNTAGT. The CDR3 is 12 amino acids. The CDR3 loop is CASSDGYYGYTF.